Listed here are 9 T cell receptor beta chains from one sample, sequenced in a study of blood T cell repertoires in COVID-19. Sequenced by immunoSEQ multiplex PCR; TCRdb stores in-frame clones only, minus some. The table has under 200,000 clones, more than 75% seen once. Sample: peripheral blood. These TCRs come from a man aged 18 to 35 with active or convalescent COVID-19.

This sequence joins TRBV19 and TRBJ1-2, with D perhaps TRBD1 (6 bases). This CDR3 region has 16 residues. CDR1 LNHDA and CDR2 SQIVND come from the germline V gene (reference sequence). Trimming cost V 4 bases and J 3 bases, with 18 bases left between them. This chain's CDR3 is CASSTRDTKIDYGYTF. The CDR3 DNA is TGTGCCAGTAGTACTAGGGACACGAAAATCGACTATGGCTACACCTTC. Supplemented by reference TRBV19 and TRBJ1-2, the full variable domain reads DGGITQSPKYLFRKEGQNVTLSCEQNLNHDAMYWYRQDPGQGLRLIYYSQIVNDFQKGDIAEGYSVSREKKESFPLTVTSAQKNPTAFYLCASSTRDTKIDYGYTFGSGTRLTVV.

This clone has just a few counts. This chain joins TRBV12-3 or TRBV12-4 and TRBJ1-2; D may be TRBD1 (5 bases). This CDR3 region has 13 residues. Deletions cut 4 bases from V and 7 bases from J, with 13 bases between. The CDR3 loop is CASSYGRVGGYTF. The CDR3 nucleotides are TGTGCCAGCAGTTATGGCAGGGTGGGTGGCTACACCTTC.

This clone was recorded a few times. The V call is TRBV7-2, the J call TRBJ2-5, with TRBD2 matching 7 bases. The germline V gene encodes CDR1 SGHTA and CDR2 FQGNSA. With V trimmed by 6 bases and J by 5 bases, 6 bases remained unmatched. There are 13 residues in the CDR3. Written as DNA, the CDR3 is TGTGCCAGCAGAGCCAGCGGGGCGGAGACCCAGTACTTC. Residues: CASRASGAETQYF. The full variable domain, its missing parts supplied by reference TRBV7-2 and TRBJ2-5, is GAGVSQSPSNKVTEKGKDVELRCDPISGHTALYWYRQSLGQGLEFLIYFQGNSAPDKSGLPSDRFSAERTGGSVSTLTIQRTQQEDSAVYLCASRASGAETQYFGPGTRLLVL.

The chain joins TRBV27 to TRBJ2-3; 10 bases align to TRBD2. The CDR3 is 15 amino acids. Germline CDR1 MNHEY, CDR2 SMNVEV (reference sequence). With V trimmed by 2 bases and J by 3 bases, 2 bases remained unmatched. CDR3 region: CASSLSGRGTDTQYF. The CDR3 region has the DNA TGTGCCAGCAGTTTAAGCGGGAGGGGGACAGATACGCAGTATTTT.

Only one count was recorded for this clone. V gene TRBV14 combines with J gene TRBJ1-1, with 8 bases lining up with TRBD1. V was clipped by 4 bases and J by 4 bases; unmatched bases: 2. The CDR3 has 13 amino acids. In germline, CDR1 is SGHDN, CDR2 FVKESK. The CDR3 region is CASSLTGGTEAFF. Written as DNA, the CDR3 is TGTGCCAGCAGCCTTACAGGGGGCACTGAAGCTTTCTTT. The variable domain in full, completed from reference TRBV14 and TRBJ1-1, reads EAGVTQFPSHSVIEKGQTVTLRCDPISGHDNLYWYRRVMGKEIKFLLHFVKESKQDESGMPNNRFLAERTGGTYSTLKVQPAELEDSGVYFCASSLTGGTEAFFGQGTRLTVV.

V usage is TRBV6-2 or TRBV6-3 and J usage is TRBJ1-2; D unclear. The CDR3 sequence is 15 residues long. V lost 5 bases and J lost 11, with 24 bases in between. The germline CDR1 and CDR2 sequences are MNHEY and SVGEGT. The CDR3 region has the DNA TGTGCCAGCAGTGGATCGCGAGGTCTGATTGACCCATACACCTTC. Amino acids: CASSGSRGLIDPYTF.

This clone was observed a single time. The gene calls are TRBV6-5 and TRBJ1-1; D perhaps matches TRBD1 (5 bases). The V gene's germline CDR1 is MNHEY and CDR2 SVGAGI. The CDR3 loop spans 14 amino acids. Trimming left V 6 bases short and J 5 bases short, with 16 bases between. CDR3 residues: CASSDYLGGTEAFF. The CDR3 DNA reads TGTGCCAGCAGCGACTATCTTGGGGGGACTGAAGCTTTCTTT.

The chain is built from TRBV19 and TRBJ1-5; D possibly corresponds to TRBD1 (6 bases). This CDR3 comprises 14 residues. CDR1 and CDR2 (germline): LNHDA, SQIVND (reference sequence). Trimming left V 3 bases short and J 5 bases short, with 11 bases between. The CDR3, as DNA: TGTGCCAGTAGTATTAACAGGGATTATCAGCCCCAGCATTTT. Its protein is CASSINRDYQPQHF.

This clone has only a few counts. This sequence joins TRBV19 and TRBJ1-2; D not certain. The germline V gene encodes CDR1 LNHDA and CDR2 SQIVND (reference sequence). Trimming took 6 bases from V and 8 from J, leaving 22 bases between them. The CDR3 extends over 15 amino acids. In DNA, the CDR3 is TGTGCCAGTAGCACCAGGCAGACGGTTTTAGGAGGCTACACCTTC. Translated: CASSTRQTVLGGYTF.